This TCR beta chain was sequenced for a study of T cell responses to AZD1222 COVID-19 vaccine. Study information: Second-dose intervals near 4 or 12 weeks were combined.

Study-wide findings and caveats: Across spike, vaccine-associated CD4 TCRs were found, dominant at 160-218 and 743-854. Baseline testing showed seropositivity in only six or seven AZD1222 recipients. The peak T cell response came first, and repertoires were sampled only after it.

The table came from immunoSEQ multiplex PCR; TCRdb's copy has only in-frame clones and leaves some out. The sample consists of some 180,000 clones, 88% of them appearing once. Worth noting for this clone: Its antigen is not known.

The CDR3 extends over 9 amino acids. Germline-derived CDR1 and CDR2 are SEHNR and FQNEAQ (reference sequence). Trimming cost V 10 bases and J 6 bases, with 3 bases left between them. The chain joins TRBV7-9 to TRBJ2-2; D is ambiguous. The TCR originated in an adult in good health. The specimen was peripheral blood, collected on day 0 of AZD1222 vaccination. CDR3 sequence reads: CATSGELFF. In DNA form, the CDR3 reads TGTGCCACGTCCGGGGAGCTGTTTTTT.